These 20 T cell receptor beta chains share one sample of origin, sequenced in a study of T cells in Graves' hyperthyroidism and ophthalmopathy. RNA transcripts gave rise to amplified TCR beta CDR3 regions. Carried out on the TCR CDR3, a first-round RT-PCR used the HTBI primer set. From the multiplex PCR reads, TCRdb called clonotypes with MiXCR, one entry per CDR3 protein. The profile covers hundreds of thousands of distinct CDR3 sequences, with approximately 15% appearing a single time and approximately 4.3% taken by the ten largest. The sequencing sample was made of blood. These TCRs come from a woman aged 40 to 49 with Graves' ophthalmopathy.

The rearrangement uses TRBV20-1 and TRBJ1-1; weak D call: TRBD1 (6 bases). The CDR3 spans 12 residues. Per germline, CDR1 DFQATT and CDR2 SNEGSKA (reference sequence). With 5 bases removed from V and 5 bases from J, the gap between germline ends came to 12 bases. The CDR3 nucleotides read TGCAGTGCTCTAGAGGGGGGGACTGAAGCTTTCTTT. This translates into CSALEGGTEAFF.

This sequence joins TRBV24-1 and TRBJ2-2; 9 bases agree with TRBD1. The CDR3 runs to 16 residues. V dropped 2 bases and J dropped 5; count of bases not matched to a gene: 5. Germline V gene sequence: CDR1 KGHDR, CDR2 SFDVKD. The CDR3 here is CATSDSGQGRTGELFF. Written as DNA, the CDR3 is TGTGCCACCAGTGATTCGGGACAGGGTAGGACCGGGGAGCTGTTTTTT.

This clonotype was counted ten times or more. The V gene is TRBV19, the J gene TRBJ2-5; TRBD2 matches at 12 bases. Germline lookup yields CDR1 LNHDA and CDR2 SQIVND (reference sequence). The CDR3 is made up of 19 amino acids. J was trimmed by 3 bases and V by 5 bases; bases with no gene match: 16. CDR3 sequence: CASSLRRTSGTMGKETQYF. The CDR3 DNA reads TGTGCCAGTAGTCTACGGAGGACTAGCGGGACAATGGGTAAAGAGACCCAGTACTTC.

This clonotype came up many times. The rearrangement links TRBV6-5 to TRBJ1-1; D call uncertain. Trimming pared 4 bases from V and 1 base from J, leaving 7 bases between. This CDR3 is 13 amino acids long. The germline gives CDR1 MNHEY, CDR2 SVGAGI. CDR3 bases: TGTGCCAGCAGTTCCCACAAGAACACTGAAGCTTTCTTT. Translating it yields CASSSHKNTEAFF.

This clonotype was seen many times. This chain joins TRBV6-1 and TRBJ2-3; 9 positions agree with TRBD2. Germline CDR1 MNHNS, CDR2 SASEGT. The V gene end was trimmed by 6 bases and the J gene end by 2 bases; junction bases not matched to a gene: 3. This CDR3 has 14 residues. The CDR3 protein is CASRRTSDTDTQYF. Written as DNA, the CDR3 is TGTGCCAGCAGACGGACTAGCGACACAGATACGCAGTATTTT.

This clonotype was picked up many times. V is TRBV11-3 and J is TRBJ1-2; D possibly corresponds to TRBD1 (5 bases). This CDR3 spans 14 amino acids. Trimming removed 2 bases at V and 6 bases at J, with 13 bases between. CDR1 is SGHNT and CDR2 is YENEEA in the germline V gene. The CDR3 DNA sequence: TGTGCCAGCAGCTTATCCCCCGGCAGGGATGGCTACACCTTC. This encodes CASSLSPGRDGYTF.

This clonotype was detected ten times or more. The chain joins TRBV5-1 to TRBJ2-7; tentative D call: TRBD1 (5 bases). The CDR3 covers 15 residues. Trimming left V 4 bases short and J 2 bases short, with 16 bases between. The germline V gene encodes CDR1 SGHRS and CDR2 YFSETQ. Here the CDR3 reads CASSPDADTTYEQYF. CDR3 sequence (DNA): TGCGCCAGCAGCCCGGACGCGGACACCACCTACGAGCAGTACTTC.

The V gene is TRBV6-1, the J gene TRBJ2-7; D is unresolved. CDR3 length: 12 amino acids. Germline V gives CDR1 MNHNS, CDR2 SASEGT. The V end was cut by 8 bases, the J end by 2 bases, with 10 bases between. The CDR3 region has the DNA TGTGCCAGCCAGACCCGTGCCTACGAGCAGTACTTC. Protein product: CASQTRAYEQYF.

This clonotype was counted at least ten times. This chain uses TRBV19 with TRBJ1-1; possible D gene TRBD1, 6 bases. Germline CDR1 is LNHDA and CDR2 is SQIVND (reference sequence). The CDR3 covers 14 residues. V lost 3 bases, J lost 3 bases, and 11 bases lay in between. CDR3 in DNA: TGTGCCAGTAGTATCGACAGGTGGGACACTGAAGCTTTCTTT. This sequence encodes CASSIDRWDTEAFF.

This clonotype showed up many times. J is TRBJ2-5 and V is TRBV5-1; D unresolved. The CDR3 sequence is 14 residues long. The germline gives CDR1 SGHRS, CDR2 YFSETQ. Trimming removed 4 bases at V and 5 bases at J, with 15 bases between. CDR3 DNA: TGCGCCAGCAGCCCCCGGACGGCCGAGGAGACCCAGTACTTC. Translating it yields CASSPRTAEETQYF.

A note on this clonotype: Just one base apart from a much larger clone, this may be a read error. The CDR3 DNA reads TGTTCCAGCCCACCGGGACTAGGTTCAGATACGCAGTATTTT. It is translated as CSSPPGLGSDTQYF. The rearrangement links TRBV6-1 to TRBJ2-3; 8 bases are shared with TRBD2. This CDR3 comprises 14 residues. Germline V gene sequence: CDR1 MNHNS, CDR2 SASEGT.

At least ten counts were recorded for this clonotype. The J gene is TRBJ1-2, the V gene TRBV2; no definite D call. The CDR3 runs to 13 residues. CDR1 is SNHLY, CDR2 FYNNEI, per germline. V was cut by 6 bases and J by 6 bases, with 14 bases left in between. CDR3 amino acids: CASRSPSRHGYTF. The CDR3 nucleotides read TGTGCCAGCAGGAGTCCGTCGAGGCATGGCTACACCTTC.

In its sample, this clonotype was seen many times. The chain uses TRBV6-1 and TRBJ2-7; no firm D call. This CDR3 is 15 amino acids long. The germline V and J ends were trimmed by 1 base and 0 bases, with 10 bases remaining between them. Germline assignment: CDR1 MNHNS and CDR2 SASEGT. CDR3 protein: CASSEVRRTSYEQYF. CDR3 DNA: TGTGCCAGCAGTGAAGTCAGGAGAACCTCCTACGAGCAGTACTTC.

This clonotype was counted ten times or more. The gene calls are TRBV15 and TRBJ2-5, with a weak D call TRBD1 (6 bases). V lost 0 bases and J lost 5, with 10 bases in between. CDR1 is LNHNV, CDR2 YYDKDF, per germline (reference sequence). This CDR3 has 14 amino acids. CDR3 residues: CATSRDAGEETQYF. In DNA, the CDR3 is TGTGCCACCAGCAGAGATGCAGGGGAGGAGACCCAGTACTTC.

This clonotype was seen at least ten times. The junction departs from germline at one end; a sequencing error may be responsible. The chain links TRBV10-3 to TRBJ1-1; TRBD1 matches at 8 bases. Germline V gene sequence: CDR1 ENHRY, CDR2 SYGVKD. There are 15 residues in the CDR3. CDR3 in amino acids: CAISEPGDRNAEAFF. CDR3 nucleotides: TGTGCCATCAGTGAGCCTGGGGACAGGAACGCTGAAGCTTTCTTT.

This clonotype was recorded at least ten times. The chain links TRBV4-2 to TRBJ2-5; TRBD1 is a possible D gene (6 bases). V was cut by 0 bases and J by 4 bases, with 12 bases left in between. The length of the CDR3 is 15 residues. The germline V gene has CDR1 LGHNA and CDR2 YNFKEQ. The CDR3 here is CASSQDGTSGETQYF. The CDR3 nucleotides read TGTGCCAGCAGCCAAGATGGGACATCGGGAGAGACCCAGTACTTC.

This rearrangement joins TRBV6-2 or TRBV6-3 to TRBJ1-1; D is ambiguous. V lost 4 bases and J 3 bases, leaving 15 bases between the germline ends. CDR3 length: 15 amino acids. From germline, CDR1 is MNHEY and CDR2 SVGEGT. CDR3 nucleotide sequence: TGTGCCAGCAGTTCGAGGCTAAGTATGGACACTGAAGCTTTCTTT. Translation: CASSSRLSMDTEAFF.

This clonotype was picked up many times. J is TRBJ2-3 and V is TRBV28; D is perhaps TRBD2 (5 bases). With 8 bases removed from V and 3 bases from J, the gap between germline ends came to 9 bases. The germline V gene encodes CDR1 MDHEN and CDR2 SYDVKM. There are 12 residues in the CDR3. CDR3 nucleotide sequence: TGTGCCAGCCTAGCTCTAACAGATACGCAGTATTTT. Translation: CASLALTDTQYF.

At least ten counts were recorded for this clonotype. The chain links TRBV11-2 to TRBJ2-7; D not certain. The length of the CDR3 is 17 residues. The germline V and J ends were trimmed by 2 bases and 5 bases, with 22 bases remaining between them. The germline V gene encodes CDR1 SGHAT and CDR2 FQNNGV. The CDR3 spells CASSLNPRRRNGNEQYF. Written as DNA, the CDR3 is TGTGCCAGCAGCTTAAATCCCAGGCGGAGAAATGGCAACGAGCAGTACTTC.

This clonotype was recorded at least ten times. The V gene is TRBV20-1, the J gene TRBJ1-2, with D possibly matching TRBD1 (5 bases). V was shortened by 1 base and J by 5 bases, with 23 bases between the two germline ends. The germline CDR1 and CDR2 sequences are DFQATT and SNEGSKA (reference sequence). The CDR3 is 17 amino acids. CDR3 sequence: CSARAPASQIGGYGYTF. The CDR3 bases are TGCAGTGCTAGAGCGCCCGCGTCACAGATTGGGGGATATGGCTACACCTTC.